This T cell receptor beta chain was obtained from a study of T-cell reconstitution after alpha-beta-depleted transplantation in children. Unique molecular identifiers were incorporated when the TCRbeta library was constructed. TCRdb recomputed calls from the PCR reads with MiXCR, one row per CDR3 protein. The sample carries about 92,000 distinct CDR3 sequences, 9% to 15% recorded once. Germline V lookup: CDR1 DFQATT, CDR2 SNEGSKA (reference sequence). V dropped 4 bases and J dropped 4 bases, with 7 bases sitting between them. CDR3 length: 11 residues. This clonotype was seen at least ten times. The source material was PBMCs from the stem cell graft donor, sampled from the stem cell graft. The TCR originated in a human donor who donated a stem cell graft to a child with inherited bone marrow failure. The chain combines TRBV20-1 with TRBJ1-1; D unresolved. CDR3 nucleotides: TGCAGTGCTATCCAGGTCACTGAAGCTTTCTTT. This encodes CSAIQVTEAFF.